This T cell receptor (beta chain) was recorded in a study of blood T cell repertoires in COVID-19. Study background: Sites across the United States, Italy and Spain contributed samples from acute and convalescent COVID-19. Sample material is recorded as cDNA or gDNA derived from T cells, B-cell-depleted T cells, or PBMCs.

Trimming stripped 6 bases from V and 0 bases from J, with 6 bases between. This CDR3 is built from 13 residues. The germline V gene encodes CDR1 ENHRY and CDR2 SYGVKD. Produced via immunoSEQ multiplex PCR; TCRdb's table is partial and in-frame only. The table records 200,000 to 300,000 clones, 70% to 90% of them present only once. In terms of age and location, participants ranged from roughly 18 to 100 years and lived in approximately 26 US areas. Categorization into cohorts depended on clinical history that participants reported. This clonotype originated in a woman between 40 and 50 years old with acute COVID-19. The chain uses TRBV10-3 and TRBJ1-5; D call uncertain. The specimen sequenced was PBMCs or T cells enriched from blood (not recorded which). The CDR3 DNA sequence: TGTGCCATCAGCCTAAATAGCAATCAGCCCCAGCATTTT. This translates into CAISLNSNQPQHF.